One T cell receptor beta chain is described in this entry. TCRdb reprocessed the RT-PCR reads via MiXCR and lists one record per CDR3 protein. Of 90,000 to 120,000 distinct CDR3 sequences listed, about a third are singletons. The CDR3 is made up of 12 amino acids. Trimming cost V 5 bases and J 6 bases; bases outside gene matches: 2. Germline V gene sequence: CDR1 MNHNY, CDR2 SVGAGI (reference sequence). This sample was included in a study of patients and donors after allogeneic stem cell transplantation. The chain couples TRBV6-6 to TRBJ2-7; 9 bases map to TRBD2. The TCR originated in a human donor who was either an allogeneic HSCT recipient or a stem cell or donor lymphocyte infusion donor (not recorded which). It is not recorded whose cells these are; they may come from a transplant donor. The sequencing input was blood, either unsorted or a sorted T cell fraction (not recorded which). The CDR3 DNA is TGTGCCAGCAGTAAGACTAGCGGCGAGCAGTACTTC. It encodes CASSKTSGEQYF.